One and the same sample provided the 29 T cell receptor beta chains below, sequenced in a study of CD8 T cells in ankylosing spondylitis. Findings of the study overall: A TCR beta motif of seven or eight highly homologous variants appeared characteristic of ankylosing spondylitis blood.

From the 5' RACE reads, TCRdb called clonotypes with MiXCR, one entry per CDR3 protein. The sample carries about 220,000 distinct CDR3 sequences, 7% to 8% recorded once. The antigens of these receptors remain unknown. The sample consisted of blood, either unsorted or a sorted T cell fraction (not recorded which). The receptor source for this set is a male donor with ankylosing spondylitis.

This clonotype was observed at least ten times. The CDR3, as DNA: TGTGCCAGCAGTTTAAGGGGCACCGGGGAGCTGTTTTTT. Protein: CASSLRGTGELFF. The rearrangement links TRBV27 to TRBJ2-2; D is possibly TRBD1 (5 bases). This CDR3 is 13 amino acids long. Germline V gene data show CDR1 as MNHEY and CDR2 as SMNVEV (reference sequence). Trimming left V 2 bases short and J 4 bases short, with 5 bases between.

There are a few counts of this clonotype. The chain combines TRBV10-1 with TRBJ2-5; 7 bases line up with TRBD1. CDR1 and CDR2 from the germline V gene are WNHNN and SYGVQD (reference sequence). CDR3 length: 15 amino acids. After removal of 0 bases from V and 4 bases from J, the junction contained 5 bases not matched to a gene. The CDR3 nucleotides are TGCGCCAGCAGTGAGTCGGAGGCAGGGGGAGAGACCCAGTACTTC. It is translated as CASSESEAGGETQYF.

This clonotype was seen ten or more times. The CDR3 DNA sequence: TGTGCCAGCAGTTCCAGGACAGGGGACTACGAGCAGTACTTC. It yields the protein CASSSRTGDYEQYF. This chain joins TRBV27 and TRBJ2-7; 9 positions agree with TRBD1. Germline V gene sequence: CDR1 MNHEY, CDR2 SMNVEV (reference sequence). This CDR3 region has 14 residues. V trimming: 4 bases; J trimming: 3 bases; junction bases outside the gene matches: 4.

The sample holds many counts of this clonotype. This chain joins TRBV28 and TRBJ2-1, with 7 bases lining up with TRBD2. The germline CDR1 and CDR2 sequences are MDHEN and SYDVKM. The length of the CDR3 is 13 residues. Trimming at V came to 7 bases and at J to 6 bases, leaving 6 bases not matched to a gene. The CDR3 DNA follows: TGTGCCAGCACCCTATCGGGGGGCAATGAGCAGTTCTTC. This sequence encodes CASTLSGGNEQFF.

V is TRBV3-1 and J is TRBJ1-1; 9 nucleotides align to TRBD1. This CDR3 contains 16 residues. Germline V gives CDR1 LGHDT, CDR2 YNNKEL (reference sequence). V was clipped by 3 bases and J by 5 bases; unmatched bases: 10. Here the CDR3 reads CASSQVGTGWGTEAFF. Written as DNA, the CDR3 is TGTGCCAGCAGCCAGGTCGGGACAGGGTGGGGGACTGAAGCTTTCTTT.

Here the CDR3 reads CASSLRQTGVYYEQYF. The DNA of the CDR3 is TGTGCCAGCAGTTTAAGGCAAACAGGGGTTTACTACGAGCAGTACTTC. The chain employs TRBV27 and TRBJ2-7; 7 nucleotides match TRBD1. CDR3 length equals 16 residues. With 2 bases clipped from V and 3 bases from J, the junction kept 10 bases outside the gene matches. Per germline, CDR1 MNHEY and CDR2 SMNVEV (reference sequence).

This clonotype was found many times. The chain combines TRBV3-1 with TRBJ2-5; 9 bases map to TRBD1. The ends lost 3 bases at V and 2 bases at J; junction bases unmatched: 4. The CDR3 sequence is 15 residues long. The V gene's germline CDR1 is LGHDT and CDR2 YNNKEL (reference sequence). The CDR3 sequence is CASSQFGTGQETQYF. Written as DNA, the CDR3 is TGTGCCAGCAGCCAGTTTGGGACAGGGCAAGAGACCCAGTACTTC.

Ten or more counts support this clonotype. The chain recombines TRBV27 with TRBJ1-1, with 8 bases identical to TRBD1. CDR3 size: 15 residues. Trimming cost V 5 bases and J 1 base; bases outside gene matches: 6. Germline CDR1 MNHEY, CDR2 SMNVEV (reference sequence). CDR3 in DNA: TGTGCCAGCAGTGTAACAGGGGGAGGGAACACTGAAGCTTTCTTT. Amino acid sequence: CASSVTGGGNTEAFF.

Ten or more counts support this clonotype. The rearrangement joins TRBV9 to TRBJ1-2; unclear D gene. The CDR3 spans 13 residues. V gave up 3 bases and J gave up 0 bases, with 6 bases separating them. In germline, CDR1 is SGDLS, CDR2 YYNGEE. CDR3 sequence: CASSEGANYGYTF. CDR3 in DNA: TGTGCCAGCAGCGAGGGAGCTAACTATGGCTACACCTTC.

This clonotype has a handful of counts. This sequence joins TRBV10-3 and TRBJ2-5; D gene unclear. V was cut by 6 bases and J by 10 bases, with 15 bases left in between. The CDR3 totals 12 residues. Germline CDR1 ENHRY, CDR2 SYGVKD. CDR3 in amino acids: CAIRKVGEDQYF. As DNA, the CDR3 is TGTGCCATCAGGAAAGTTGGCGAGGACCAGTACTTC.

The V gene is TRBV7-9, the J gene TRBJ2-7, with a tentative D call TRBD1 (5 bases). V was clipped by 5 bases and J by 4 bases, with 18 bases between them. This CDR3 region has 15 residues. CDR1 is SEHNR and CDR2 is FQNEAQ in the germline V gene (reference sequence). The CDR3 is CASSPTDSRPYEQYF. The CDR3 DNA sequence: TGTGCCAGCAGCCCTACCGACAGCCGGCCTTACGAGCAGTACTTC.

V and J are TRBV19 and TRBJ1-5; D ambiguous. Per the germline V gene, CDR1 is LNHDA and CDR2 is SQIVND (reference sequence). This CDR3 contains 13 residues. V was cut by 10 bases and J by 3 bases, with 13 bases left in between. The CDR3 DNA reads TGTGCCACTGAGGTTTCATACAATCAGCCCCAGCATTTT. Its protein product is CATEVSYNQPQHF.

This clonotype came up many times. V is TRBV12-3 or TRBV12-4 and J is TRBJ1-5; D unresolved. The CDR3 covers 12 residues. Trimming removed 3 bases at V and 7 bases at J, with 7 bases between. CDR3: CASSLDGQPQHF. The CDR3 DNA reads TGTGCCAGCAGTTTGGACGGGCAGCCCCAGCATTTT.

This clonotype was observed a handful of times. CDR3 DNA: TGTGCCAGCAGCTTATTAGGACAGGGGGATGGCTACACCTTC. It codes for CASSLLGQGDGYTF. The V call is TRBV7-9, the J call TRBJ1-2; 10 bases are shared with TRBD1. Unmatched junction bases numbered 3, after V lost 2 bases and J lost 6 bases. This CDR3 contains 14 residues. Germline loops: CDR1 SEHNR, CDR2 FQNEAQ (reference sequence).

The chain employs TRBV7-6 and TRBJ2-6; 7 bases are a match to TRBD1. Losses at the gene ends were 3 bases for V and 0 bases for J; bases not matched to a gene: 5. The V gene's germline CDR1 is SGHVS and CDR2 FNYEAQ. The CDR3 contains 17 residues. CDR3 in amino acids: CASSFPDRSSGANVLTF. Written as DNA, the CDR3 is TGTGCCAGCAGCTTCCCGGACAGGTCCTCTGGGGCCAACGTCCTGACTTTC.

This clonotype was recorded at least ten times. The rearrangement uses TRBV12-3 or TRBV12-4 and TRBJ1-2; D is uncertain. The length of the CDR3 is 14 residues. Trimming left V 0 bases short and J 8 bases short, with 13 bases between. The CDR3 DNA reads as TGTGCCAGCAGTTTAGCGTTTGGCCCCTCGGGCTACACCTTC. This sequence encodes CASSLAFGPSGYTF.

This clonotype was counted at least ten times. CDR3 coding DNA: TGCGCCAGCAGTGGCAGGCCTAGCGGGAGGGGAGATACGCAGTATTTT. This translates into CASSGRPSGRGDTQYF. The J gene is TRBJ2-3, the V gene TRBV10-2, with 12 bases identical to TRBD2. The CDR3 has 16 amino acids. Trimming took 4 bases from V and 5 from J; bases not matched to a gene: 7. Germline lookup yields CDR1 WSHSY and CDR2 SAAADI.

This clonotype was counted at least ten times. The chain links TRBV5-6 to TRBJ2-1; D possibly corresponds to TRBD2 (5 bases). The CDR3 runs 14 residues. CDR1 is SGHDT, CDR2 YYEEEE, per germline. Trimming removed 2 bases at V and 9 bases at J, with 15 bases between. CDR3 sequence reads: CASSFGLSLSEQFF. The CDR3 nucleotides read TGTGCCAGCAGCTTCGGACTGTCCCTCAGTGAGCAGTTCTTC.

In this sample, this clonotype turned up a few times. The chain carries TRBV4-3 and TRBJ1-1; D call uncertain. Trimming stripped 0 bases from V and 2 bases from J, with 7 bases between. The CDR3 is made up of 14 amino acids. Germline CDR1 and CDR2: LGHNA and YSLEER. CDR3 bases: TGCGCCAGCAGCCAAGAAAGGTTAAACACTGAAGCTTTCTTT. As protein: CASSQERLNTEAFF.

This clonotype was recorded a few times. The CDR3 region has the DNA TGTGCCAGCAGCCCGGAGACAGGGGGCACCTACGAGCAGTACTTC. Its translation: CASSPETGGTYEQYF. The chain combines TRBV7-2 with TRBJ2-7; 10 nucleotides agree with TRBD1. The CDR3 sequence is 15 residues long. The germline V gene encodes CDR1 SGHTA and CDR2 FQGNSA. V lost 5 bases, J lost 2 bases, and 6 bases stayed unmatched. Full variable domain (outside the CDR3, taken from reference TRBV7-2 and TRBJ2-7): GAGVSQSPSNKVTEKGKDVELRCDPISGHTALYWYRQSLGQGLEFLIYFQGNSAPDKSGLPSDRFSAERTGGSVSTLTIQRTQQEDSAVYLCASSPETGGTYEQYFGPGTRLTVT.

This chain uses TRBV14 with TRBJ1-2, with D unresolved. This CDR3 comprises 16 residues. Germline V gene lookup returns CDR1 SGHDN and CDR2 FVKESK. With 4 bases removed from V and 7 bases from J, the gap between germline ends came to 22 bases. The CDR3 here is CASSPLLLGIVRGYTF. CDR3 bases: TGTGCCAGCAGCCCGCTCCTCTTGGGTATAGTACGTGGCTACACCTTC.

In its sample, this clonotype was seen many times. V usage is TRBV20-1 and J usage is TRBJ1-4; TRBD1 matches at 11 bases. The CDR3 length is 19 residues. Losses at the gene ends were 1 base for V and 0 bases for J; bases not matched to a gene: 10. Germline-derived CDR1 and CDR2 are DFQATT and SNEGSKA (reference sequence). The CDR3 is CSARVSGQGVTATNEKLFF. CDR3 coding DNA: TGCAGTGCTAGAGTATCGGGACAGGGGGTTACAGCAACTAATGAAAAACTGTTTTTT.

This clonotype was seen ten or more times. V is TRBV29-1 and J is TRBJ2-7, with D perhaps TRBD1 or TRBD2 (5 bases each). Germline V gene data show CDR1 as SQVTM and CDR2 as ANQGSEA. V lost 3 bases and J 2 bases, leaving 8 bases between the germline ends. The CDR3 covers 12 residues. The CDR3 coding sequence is TGCAGCGTTGATGGGGGACCCTACGAGCAGTACTTC. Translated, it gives CSVDGGPYEQYF.

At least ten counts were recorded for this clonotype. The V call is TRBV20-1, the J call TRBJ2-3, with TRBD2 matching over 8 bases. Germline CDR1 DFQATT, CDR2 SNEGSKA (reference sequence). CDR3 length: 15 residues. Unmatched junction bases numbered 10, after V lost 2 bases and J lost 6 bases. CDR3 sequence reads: CSARKPGGPRDTQYF. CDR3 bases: TGCAGTGCTAGAAAACCGGGAGGGCCAAGGGATACGCAGTATTTT.

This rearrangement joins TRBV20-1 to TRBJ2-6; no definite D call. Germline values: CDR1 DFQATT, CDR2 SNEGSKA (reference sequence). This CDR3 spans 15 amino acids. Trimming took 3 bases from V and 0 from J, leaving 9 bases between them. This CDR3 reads CSASPSYSGANVLTF. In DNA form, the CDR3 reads TGCAGTGCTAGCCCCAGTTACTCTGGGGCCAACGTCCTGACTTTC.

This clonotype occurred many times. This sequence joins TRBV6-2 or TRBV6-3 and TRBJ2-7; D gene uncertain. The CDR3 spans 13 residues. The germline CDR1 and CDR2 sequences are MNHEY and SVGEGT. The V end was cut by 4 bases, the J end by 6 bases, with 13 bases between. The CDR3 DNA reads TGTGCCAGCAGTTCCTTCGCTCTTCTCGAGCAGTACTTC. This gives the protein CASSSFALLEQYF.

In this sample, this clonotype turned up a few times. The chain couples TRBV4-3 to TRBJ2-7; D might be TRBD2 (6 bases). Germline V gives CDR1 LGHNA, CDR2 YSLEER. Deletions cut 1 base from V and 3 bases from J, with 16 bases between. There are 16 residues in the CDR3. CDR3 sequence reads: CASSQAMRGNYYEQYF. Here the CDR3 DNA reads TGCGCCAGCAGCCAAGCGATGCGGGGAAACTACTACGAGCAGTACTTC.

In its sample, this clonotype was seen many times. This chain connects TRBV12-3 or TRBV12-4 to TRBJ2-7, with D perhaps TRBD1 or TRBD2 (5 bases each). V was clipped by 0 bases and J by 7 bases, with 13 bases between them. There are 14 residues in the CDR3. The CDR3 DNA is TGTGCCAGCAGTTTAGCGAGGGGCAGGCCTGAGCAGTACTTC. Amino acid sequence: CASSLARGRPEQYF.

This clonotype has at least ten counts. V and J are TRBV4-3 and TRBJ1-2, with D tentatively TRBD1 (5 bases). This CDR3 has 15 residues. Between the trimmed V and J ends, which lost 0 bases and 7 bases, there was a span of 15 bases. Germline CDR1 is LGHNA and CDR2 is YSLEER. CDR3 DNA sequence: TGCGCCAGCAGCCAAGAAGGAGGGGCAGGGACTGGCTACACCTTC. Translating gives CASSQEGGAGTGYTF.